This TCR beta chain came from a study of T cells in Graves' hyperthyroidism and ophthalmopathy. The source material, RNA transcripts, was used to amplify TCR beta CDR3 regions. HTBI primers were used for first-round RT-PCR of the TCR CDR3. Each CDR3 protein gets one entry after TCRdb re-called the multiplex PCR reads with MiXCR. This sample has some 300,000 distinct CDR3 sequences, with 16% found just once. For this clonotype: Its antigen is unknown.

V shed 4 bases and J shed 3 bases, with 13 bases lying between them. The CDR3 spans 15 residues. Germline-derived CDR1 and CDR2 are MNHNS and SASEGT. Broader study findings: Blood also showed most of the thyroid clonotypes that were expanded above 0.001.

V usage is TRBV6-1 and J usage is TRBJ2-1, with D possibly TRBD2 on 6 matching bases. Sequenced: blood. The receptor was isolated from a man aged 30 to 45 with Graves' hyperthyroidism. CDR3 protein: CASSVSWTNYNEQFF. CDR3 in DNA: TGTGCCAGCAGTGTCTCGTGGACTAACTACAATGAGCAGTTCTTC.